Each of the 32 T cell receptor beta chains below was sequenced from the same sample in a study of blood T cell repertoires in COVID-19. The method was immunoSEQ multiplex PCR; TCRdb's version includes in-frame clones alone and lacks a portion of them. The sample comprises 100,000 or so clones, less than 90% of which are singletons, and roughly 2% rests with the top ten. Sequencing was done on a sample of peripheral blood. These receptor sequences come from a man between 65 and 80 years old with active or convalescent COVID-19.

V and J are TRBV3-1 (or the pseudogene TRBV3-2) and TRBJ2-5; 16 bases fit TRBD2. Germline CDR1 reads LGHDT; CDR2 reads YNNKEL (reference sequence). J lost 5 bases, V lost 4 bases, and 7 bases had no gene match. CDR3 length equals 17 residues. The CDR3 region has the DNA TGTGCCAGCAGCCCTCCCGGGACTAGCGGGGGGGCGGAGACCCAGTACTTC. Translated, it gives CASSPPGTSGGAETQYF.

The chain joins TRBV18 to TRBJ2-2; 8 bases agree with TRBD2. Germline values: CDR1 KGHSH, CDR2 LQKENI. The CDR3 is 17 amino acids. V lost 4 bases to trimming and J lost 7 bases; unmatched junction nucleotides: 14. CDR3 coding DNA: TGTGCCAGCTCACAATCGGAGGTAGCGGGGTCCGGCGGGGAGCTGTTTTTT. Residues: CASSQSEVAGSGGELFF.

The chain recombines TRBV7-8 with TRBJ1-1; 8 nucleotides agree with TRBD1. Germline CDR1 reads SGHVS; CDR2 reads FQNEAQ. The CDR3 is 15 amino acids. V trimming: 5 bases; J trimming: 1 base; junction bases outside the gene matches: 6. The CDR3 DNA follows: TGTGCCAGCAGCCTGGGACAGGCGGGGAACACTGAAGCTTTCTTT. This gives the protein CASSLGQAGNTEAFF. Together with reference TRBV7-8 and TRBJ1-1, the CDR3 gives the full variable domain: GAGVSQSPRYKVAKRGQDVALRCDPISGHVSLFWYQQALGQGPEFLTYFQNEAQLDKSGLPSDRFFAERPEGSVSTLKIQRTQQEDSAVYLCASSLGQAGNTEAFFGQGTRLTVV.

This chain connects TRBV7-2 to TRBJ2-7, with 8 bases that match TRBD1. The CDR3 is 13 amino acids. V shed 4 bases and J 4 bases; nucleotides not matched to a gene: 3. The germline CDR1 and CDR2 sequences are SGHTA and FQGNSA. CDR3 DNA: TGTGCCAGCAGCTACCGACAGGGGTACGAGCAGTACTTC. It specifies CASSYRQGYEQYF.

The chain carries TRBV3-1 (or the pseudogene TRBV3-2) and TRBJ2-7; D is unclear. CDR1 LGHDT and CDR2 YNNKEL come from the germline V gene (reference sequence). V dropped 4 bases and J dropped 2 bases, with 6 bases sitting between them. The CDR3 totals 12 residues. The CDR3: CASSRVPYEQYF. CDR3 sequence (DNA): TGTGCCAGCAGCCGAGTACCCTACGAGCAGTACTTC.

The chain uses TRBV6-5 and TRBJ1-3; TRBD1 might be the D (6 bases). Trimming removed 2 bases from V and 3 bases from J, with 14 bases in between. CDR1 and CDR2 from the germline V gene are MNHEY and SVGAGI. The CDR3 sequence is 16 residues long. The CDR3: CASSYGPGTLGNTIYF. Here the CDR3 DNA reads TGTGCCAGCAGTTACGGTCCCGGGACACTTGGAAACACCATATATTTT.

This sequence joins TRBV19 and TRBJ2-1; D is perhaps TRBD1 (5 bases). Germline CDR1 reads LNHDA; CDR2 reads SQIVND (reference sequence). Trimming removed 2 bases from V and 5 bases from J, with 10 bases in between. The CDR3 length is 14 residues. The CDR3 DNA is TGTGCCAGTAGTATAATTGACAGACACAATGAGCAGTTCTTC. It specifies CASSIIDRHNEQFF.

This chain uses TRBV5-1 with TRBJ1-2, with D possibly TRBD1 on 6 matching bases. The germline V gene has CDR1 SGHRS and CDR2 YFSETQ. V lost 3 bases and J lost 4, with 13 bases in between. The CDR3 extends over 14 amino acids. CDR3 DNA: TGCGCCAGCAGCTCCGACACAGGGAGCTATGGCTACACCTTC. It translates to CASSSDTGSYGYTF.

This chain connects TRBV11-1 to TRBJ2-1; D is unresolved. CDR3 length: 15 amino acids. The V and J ends lost 2 bases and 0 bases respectively, with 8 bases between them. From germline, CDR1 is SGHAT and CDR2 FQDESV (reference sequence). The CDR3 is CASSLLRSSYNEQFF. DNA of the CDR3: TGTGCCAGCAGCTTACTACGGAGCTCCTACAATGAGCAGTTCTTC.

This chain joins TRBV29-1 and TRBJ1-4; 8 bases align to TRBD1. J gave up 4 bases and V 7 bases, and 5 bases lay outside the gene matches. Germline V gene data show CDR1 as SQVTM and CDR2 as ANQGSEA. This CDR3 is built from 13 residues. CDR3: CSAPGQDNEKLFF. In nucleotides, the CDR3 is TGCAGCGCTCCGGGACAGGATAATGAAAAACTGTTTTTT. The variable domain in full, completed from reference TRBV29-1 and TRBJ1-4, reads SAVISQKPSRDICQRGTSLTIQCQVDSQVTMMFWYRQQPGQSLTLIATANQGSEATYESGFVIDKFPISRPNLTFSTLTVSNMSPEDSSIYLCSAPGQDNEKLFFGSGTQLSVL.

This clone came up a few times. The chain links TRBV6-4 to TRBJ1-4; D perhaps matches TRBD1 (6 bases). Per germline, CDR1 MRHNA and CDR2 SNTAGT. The CDR3 loop spans 11 amino acids. V lost 5 bases and J 16 bases, leaving 14 bases between the germline ends. This CDR3 reads CASSKGELKFF. The CDR3 nucleotides are TGTGCCAGCAGTAAGGGGGAGTTGAAGTTTTTT.

V usage is TRBV5-4 and J usage is TRBJ2-3; possible D gene TRBD2, 5 bases. The CDR3 is made up of 16 amino acids. CDR1 SGHNT and CDR2 YYREEE come from the germline V gene (reference sequence). V was cut by 3 bases and J by 2 bases, with 16 bases left in between. CDR3 in amino acids: CASSSQLGRNTDTQYF. In nucleotides, the CDR3 is TGTGCCAGCAGCTCTCAACTAGGAAGAAACACAGATACGCAGTATTTT.

The chain links TRBV30 to TRBJ2-1; 10 bases line up with TRBD2. The CDR3 is 18 amino acids. J was trimmed by 8 bases and V by 0 bases; bases with no gene match: 16. Germline V gene data show CDR1 as GTSNPN and CDR2 as SVGIG (reference sequence). This CDR3 reads CAWSVGSGGPRGGDEQFF. The DNA for the CDR3 is TGTGCCTGGAGTGTTGGTAGCGGGGGGCCCAGAGGAGGGGATGAGCAGTTCTTC.

This clone was detected only once. The V and J genes are TRBV2 and TRBJ1-2, with a possible D match to TRBD1 (5 bases). This CDR3 has 15 residues. The germline CDR1 and CDR2 sequences are SNHLY and FYNNEI. The V end was cut by 6 bases, the J end by 8 bases, with 22 bases between. CDR3 amino acids: CASSAAGPSGGGYTF. The DNA of the CDR3 is TGTGCCAGCAGCGCCGCCGGACCAAGCGGGGGGGGCTACACCTTC.

This sequence joins TRBV9 and TRBJ1-1, with 7 bases aligning to TRBD1. The CDR3 loop spans 13 amino acids. The V gene's germline CDR1 is SGDLS and CDR2 YYNGEE. Trimming removed 6 bases from V and 0 bases from J; junction bases left unmatched: 2. The CDR3 loop is CASKGQLNTEAFF. The DNA for the CDR3 is TGTGCCAGCAAGGGACAGCTGAACACTGAAGCTTTCTTT.

The chain has TRBV30 and TRBJ2-7; D may be TRBD2 (5 bases). Trimming cost V 2 bases and J 0 bases, with 17 bases left between them. The CDR3 spans 16 residues. Per germline, CDR1 GTSNPN and CDR2 SVGIG (reference sequence). CDR3 sequence: CAWSKEGAANSYEQYF. CDR3 nucleotides: TGTGCCTGGAGTAAAGAGGGCGCCGCAAACTCCTACGAGCAGTACTTC.

In nucleotides, the CDR3 is TGTGCCAGTAGTCGCGGGACCACTAACTATGGCTACACCTTC. Amino acid sequence: CASSRGTTNYGYTF. The rearrangement links TRBV19 to TRBJ1-2; D is perhaps TRBD1 (5 bases). The germline V gene has CDR1 LNHDA and CDR2 SQIVND (reference sequence). Deletions cut 5 bases from V and 0 bases from J, with 10 bases between. This CDR3 is built from 14 residues. The variable domain in full, with the rest retrieved from reference TRBV19 and TRBJ1-2, is DGGITQSPKYLFRKEGQNVTLSCEQNLNHDAMYWYRQDPGQGLRLIYYSQIVNDFQKGDIAEGYSVSREKKESFPLTVTSAQKNPTAFYLCASSRGTTNYGYTFGSGTRLTVV.

The J gene is TRBJ2-2, the V gene TRBV5-1; maybe TRBD1 (5 bases). This CDR3 region has 16 residues. CDR1 and CDR2 (germline): SGHRS, YFSETQ. The V gene lost 0 bases and the J gene lost 4 bases, with 13 bases spanning the gap. CDR3 protein: CASSLALDKLTGELFF. For the CDR3, the DNA is TGCGCCAGCAGCTTGGCCCTGGACAAACTCACCGGGGAGCTGTTTTTT.

V usage is TRBV27 and J usage is TRBJ2-7; 10 positions agree with TRBD1. This CDR3 is 16 amino acids long. Germline V gives CDR1 MNHEY, CDR2 SMNVEV (reference sequence). Unmatched junction bases numbered 8, after V lost 3 bases and J lost 3 bases. CDR3 in DNA: TGTGCCAGCAGTTTTTCGCGGACAGGGGGTTTCTACGAGCAGTACTTC. As protein: CASSFSRTGGFYEQYF.

This clone has only one observation. The chain recombines TRBV5-8 with TRBJ1-2; no clear D. Trimming cost V 0 bases and J 4 bases, with 7 bases left between them. Germline loops: CDR1 SGHTS, CDR2 YDEGEE. The CDR3 spans 13 residues. CDR3 sequence reads: CASSLGRGYGYTF. CDR3 bases: TGTGCCAGCAGCTTGGGGCGGGGCTATGGCTACACCTTC.

The genes are TRBV11-2 and TRBJ1-5; TRBD1 aligns across 8 bases. V lost 3 bases and J lost 4; bases outside the gene matches: 5. Per the germline V gene, CDR1 is SGHAT and CDR2 is FQNNGV. This CDR3 has 15 amino acids. CDR3 in amino acids: CASSLVQGANQPQHF. The DNA of the CDR3 is TGTGCCAGCAGCTTGGTTCAGGGGGCAAATCAGCCCCAGCATTTT.

The rearrangement links TRBV4-2 to TRBJ2-1, with 8 positions matching TRBD2. Germline V gene sequence: CDR1 LGHNA, CDR2 YNFKEQ. The CDR3 is 16 residues long. Germline trimming cut 4 bases from V and 2 bases from J; bases unmatched to any gene: 7. Here the CDR3 reads CASSRSERGPYNEQFF. CDR3 nucleotides: TGTGCCAGCAGCCGTAGTGAGCGGGGGCCCTACAATGAGCAGTTCTTC.

This sequence joins TRBV4-1 and TRBJ1-2; D gene unclear. CDR1 and CDR2 from the germline V gene are MGHRA and YSYEKL. Trimming stripped 0 bases from V and 2 bases from J, with 4 bases between. The CDR3 has 13 residues. CDR3 amino acids: CASSQDQNYGYTF. The CDR3 DNA is TGCGCCAGCAGCCAAGATCAAAACTATGGCTACACCTTC.

The chain carries TRBV5-1 and TRBJ1-6; the D is unclear. The V gene's germline CDR1 is SGHRS and CDR2 YFSETQ. The CDR3 sequence is 13 residues long. Trimming removed 2 bases from V and 9 bases from J, with 9 bases in between. CDR3 bases: TGCGCCAGCAGCTTAGAGGGATTTTCACCCCTCCACTTT. Its protein product is CASSLEGFSPLHF. Using reference TRBV5-1 and TRBJ1-6 for the parts outside the CDR3, the full variable domain is KAGVTQTPRYLIKTRGQQVTLSCSPISGHRSVSWYQQTPGQGLQFLFEYFSETQRNKGNFPGRFSGRQFSNSRSEMNVSTLELGDSALYLCASSLEGFSPLHFGNGTRLTVT.

The V call is TRBV5-6, the J call TRBJ1-5; D gene unclear. The CDR3 length is 14 residues. The V end lost 2 bases, the J end lost 4 bases, and 10 bases lay between the germline ends. The germline V gene encodes CDR1 SGHDT and CDR2 YYEEEE. The CDR3 sequence is CASSFLGGNQPQHF. In DNA, the CDR3 is TGTGCCAGCAGCTTTCTCGGCGGAAATCAGCCCCAGCATTTT. Complete variable domain (other parts from reference TRBV5-6 and TRBJ1-5): DAGVTQSPTHLIKTRGQQVTLRCSPKSGHDTVSWYQQALGQGPQFIFQYYEEEERQRGNFPDRFSGHQFPNYSSELNVNALLLGDSALYLCASSFLGGNQPQHFGDGTRLSIL.

The rearrangement links TRBV7-8 to TRBJ1-6; D unclear. Trimming removed 5 bases at V and 7 bases at J, with 15 bases between. CDR1 and CDR2 (germline): SGHVS, FQNEAQ. The CDR3 consists of 15 residues. For the CDR3, the DNA is TGTGCCAGCAGCGACGGGGAGGGTGAGAATTCACCCCTCCACTTT. This gives the protein CASSDGEGENSPLHF.

The gene calls are TRBV28 and TRBJ1-1; a possible D gene is TRBD1 (6 bases). CDR3 length equals 14 residues. Germline V gene data show CDR1 as MDHEN and CDR2 as SYDVKM. The V end was cut by 3 bases, the J end by 7 bases, with 15 bases between. This chain's CDR3 is CASSFRRGRDEAFF. The CDR3 DNA sequence: TGTGCCAGCAGTTTCAGAAGGGGGAGGGATGAAGCTTTCTTT.

The sample holds one count of this clone. V usage is TRBV5-1 and J usage is TRBJ2-1, with D perhaps TRBD2 (6 bases). Germline-derived CDR1 and CDR2 are SGHRS and YFSETQ. The CDR3 spans 17 residues. Trimming stripped 1 base from V and 2 bases from J, with 16 bases between. CDR3 amino acids: CASSLNPGGGAYNEQFF. The CDR3 region has the DNA TGCGCCAGCAGCTTGAACCCGGGTGGAGGGGCCTACAATGAGCAGTTCTTC.

The chain recombines TRBV6-6 with TRBJ2-7, with a weak D call TRBD1 (6 bases). CDR3 length: 16 amino acids. Germline lookup yields CDR1 MNHNY and CDR2 SVGAGI (reference sequence). V lost 6 bases, J lost 2 bases, and 20 bases lay in between. CDR3 in amino acids: CASSQNRAPGTYEQYF. CDR3 sequence (DNA): TGTGCCAGCAGCCAAAACAGGGCCCCAGGCACCTACGAGCAGTACTTC.

The V and J genes are TRBV5-1 and TRBJ1-1; possibly TRBD1 for D (5 bases). Germline V gene sequence: CDR1 SGHRS, CDR2 YFSETQ. The length of the CDR3 is 15 residues. The V end lost 4 bases, the J end lost 3 bases, and 16 bases lay between the germline ends. The CDR3, as DNA: TGCGCCAGCAGCACTACAGGCATATCGGACACTGAAGCTTTCTTT. Translating it yields CASSTTGISDTEAFF.

The rearrangement links TRBV3-1 (or the pseudogene TRBV3-2) to TRBJ1-1; D is uncertain. Germline V lookup: CDR1 LGHDT, CDR2 YNNKEL (reference sequence). Trimming took off 1 base at V and 6 bases at J, with 12 bases between the two ends. The CDR3 extends over 14 amino acids. CDR3 sequence (DNA): TGTGCCAGCAGCCAAGGGGGAGGAGGCGCTGAAGCTTTCTTT. Amino acid sequence: CASSQGGGGAEAFF.

V gene TRBV15 combines with J gene TRBJ1-5; weak D call: TRBD1 (5 bases). From germline, CDR1 is LNHNV and CDR2 YYDKDF (reference sequence). The CDR3 totals 15 residues. Between the trimmed V and J ends, which lost 1 base and 2 bases, there was a span of 9 bases. Written as DNA, the CDR3 is TGTGCCACCAGCAGAGCAGGGAATGGCAATCAGCCCCAGCATTTT. It specifies CATSRAGNGNQPQHF.